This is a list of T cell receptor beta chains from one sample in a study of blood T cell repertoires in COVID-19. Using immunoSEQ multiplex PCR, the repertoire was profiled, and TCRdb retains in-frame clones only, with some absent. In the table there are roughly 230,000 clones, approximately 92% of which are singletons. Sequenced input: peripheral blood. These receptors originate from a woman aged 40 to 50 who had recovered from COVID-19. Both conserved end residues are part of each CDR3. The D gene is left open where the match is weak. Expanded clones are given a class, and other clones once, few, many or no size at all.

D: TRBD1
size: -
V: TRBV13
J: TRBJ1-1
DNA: TGTGCCAGCAGTTATAGGGGGCTCGGGAACACTGAAGCTTTCTTT
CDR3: CASSYRGLGNTEAFF

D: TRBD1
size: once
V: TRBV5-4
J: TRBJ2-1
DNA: TGTGCCAGCAGCCCCCGGGACAGGGACAATGAGCAGTTCTTC
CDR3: CASSPRDRDNEQFF

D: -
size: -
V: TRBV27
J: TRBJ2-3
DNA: TGTGCCAGCAGTTTATCAACGGGAGGCACAGATACGCAGTATTTT
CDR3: CASSLSTGGTDTQYF

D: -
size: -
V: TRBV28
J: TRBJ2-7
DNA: TGTGCCAGCGCCGGGACTCTCCGGGAGCAGTACTTC
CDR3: CASAGTLREQYF

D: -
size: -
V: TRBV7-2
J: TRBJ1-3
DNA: TGTGCCAGCAGCCACACTAGGACGATAGCTGGAAACACCATATATTTT
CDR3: CASSHTRTIAGNTIYF

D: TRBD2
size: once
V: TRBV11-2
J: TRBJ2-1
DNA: TGTGCCAGCAGCCGTTTCGGGACTAGCGCGGACAATGAGCAGTTCTTC
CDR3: CASSRFGTSADNEQFF

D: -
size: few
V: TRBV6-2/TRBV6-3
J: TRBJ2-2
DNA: TGTGCCAGCAGTCGGGGGGCGGGCACCGGGGAGCTGTTTTTT
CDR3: CASSRGAGTGELFF

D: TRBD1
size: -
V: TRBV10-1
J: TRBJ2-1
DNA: TGCGCCAGCAGTGAACCCGGGACAGGGGACAATGAGCAGTTCTTC
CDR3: CASSEPGTGDNEQFF

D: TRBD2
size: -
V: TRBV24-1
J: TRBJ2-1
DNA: TGTGCCACCAGTGATGAGCCGGGACTAGCGGGAGGAGTAGAATGGAATGAGCAGTTCTTC
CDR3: CATSDEPGLAGGVEWNEQFF

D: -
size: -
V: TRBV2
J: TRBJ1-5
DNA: TGTGCCAGCAGGGCAGGGGCGAGCGGCAATCAGCCCCAGCATTTT
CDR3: CASRAGASGNQPQHF

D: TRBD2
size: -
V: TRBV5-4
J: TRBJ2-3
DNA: TGTGCCAGCAGCACTGGACTAGCGGACACAGATACGCAGTATTTT
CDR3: CASSTGLADTDTQYF

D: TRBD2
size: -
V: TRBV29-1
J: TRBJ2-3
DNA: TGCAGCGTTGTGACTAGCGGGGGCTACGGGGGTACGCAGTATTTT
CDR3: CSVVTSGGYGGTQYF

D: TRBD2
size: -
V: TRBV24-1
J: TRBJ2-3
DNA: TGTGCCACCAGTGTAAAGCGGGGGGGCACAGATACGCAGTATTTT
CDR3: CATSVKRGGTDTQYF

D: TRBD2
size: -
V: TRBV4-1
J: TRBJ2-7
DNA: TGCGCCAGCAGCCAAGACGGACTAGCACAAGACGAGCAGTACTTC
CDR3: CASSQDGLAQDEQYF

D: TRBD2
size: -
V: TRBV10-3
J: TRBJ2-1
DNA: TGTGCCATTCGCCGCTTCGGGACTAGCCCTGGCGGGGAGCAGTTCTTC
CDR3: CAIRRFGTSPGGEQFF

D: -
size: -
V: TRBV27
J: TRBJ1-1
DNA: TGTGCCAGCTTCCTAAGTCTAGCCGGGAACACTGAAGCTTTCTTT
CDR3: CASFLSLAGNTEAFF

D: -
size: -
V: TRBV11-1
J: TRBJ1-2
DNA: TGTGCCAGCAGCTTTCCGGGTGCTGGCTACACCTTC
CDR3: CASSFPGAGYTF

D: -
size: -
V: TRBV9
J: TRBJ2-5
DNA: TGTGCCAGCAGCGACACGCAGGGGGGTGAGGAGACCCAGTACTTC
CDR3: CASSDTQGGEETQYF

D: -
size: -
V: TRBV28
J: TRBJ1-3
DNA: TGTGCCAGTCAAACTGGAAACACCATATATTTT
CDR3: CASQTGNTIYF